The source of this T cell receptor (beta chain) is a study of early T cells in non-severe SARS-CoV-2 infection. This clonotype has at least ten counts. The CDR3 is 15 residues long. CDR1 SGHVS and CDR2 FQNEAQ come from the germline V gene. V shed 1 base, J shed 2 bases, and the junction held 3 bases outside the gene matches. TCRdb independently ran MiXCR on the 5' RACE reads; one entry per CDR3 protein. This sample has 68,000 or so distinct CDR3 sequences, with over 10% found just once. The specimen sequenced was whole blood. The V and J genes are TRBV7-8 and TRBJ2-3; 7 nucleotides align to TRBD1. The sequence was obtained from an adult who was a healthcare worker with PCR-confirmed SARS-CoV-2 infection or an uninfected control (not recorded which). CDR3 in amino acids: CASSLGGGHTDTQYF. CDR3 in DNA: TGTGCCAGCAGCTTAGGAGGGGGCCACACAGATACGCAGTATTTT.